This T cell receptor (beta chain) was captured in a study of T cell responses to AZD1222 COVID-19 vaccine. The CDR3 is 16 residues long. TCRdb's table, derived via immunoSEQ multiplex PCR, lists solely in-frame clones and lacks some. The sample records about 100,000 clones, around 87% being singletons. Concerning this clone: Its target is not known.

General observations from the study: After two AZD1222 doses, spike-specific TCR breadth and depth rose versus day 0. Vaccine-related CD4 TCRs covered spike, predominating at 160-218 and 743-854. Sampled repertoires all dated from after the peak T cell response.

The chain carries TRBV21-1 and TRBJ1-1; the table's D call of TRBD1 was not tested on the DNA. TRBV21-1 is listed as a pseudogene. The sequencing here drew on peripheral blood, taken on day 0 of MenACWY control vaccination. The origin of this receptor is an adult in good health. The CDR3 sequence is CASSIRTELVRTEAFF. CDR3 nucleotides: TGTGCCAGCAGCATACGGACAGAGCTCGTACGAACTGAAGCTTTCTTT.